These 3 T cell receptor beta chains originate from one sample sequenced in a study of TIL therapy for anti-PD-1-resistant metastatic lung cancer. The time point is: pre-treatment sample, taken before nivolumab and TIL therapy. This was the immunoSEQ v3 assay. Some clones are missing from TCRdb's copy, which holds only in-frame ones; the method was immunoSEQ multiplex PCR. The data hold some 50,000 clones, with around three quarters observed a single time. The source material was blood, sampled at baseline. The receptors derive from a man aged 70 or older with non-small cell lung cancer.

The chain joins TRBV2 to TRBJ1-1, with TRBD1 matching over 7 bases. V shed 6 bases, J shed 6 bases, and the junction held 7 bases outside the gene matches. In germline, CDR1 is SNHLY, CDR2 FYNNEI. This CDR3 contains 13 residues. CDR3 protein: CASRDRQGSEAFF. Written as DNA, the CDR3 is TGTGCCAGCAGGGACAGACAGGGTTCTGAAGCTTTCTTT.

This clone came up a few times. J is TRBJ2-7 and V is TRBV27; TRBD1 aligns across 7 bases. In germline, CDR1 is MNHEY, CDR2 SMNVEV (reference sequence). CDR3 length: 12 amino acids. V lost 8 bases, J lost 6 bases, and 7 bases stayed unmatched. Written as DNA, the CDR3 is TGTGCCAGCGCTACAGGGGCTACCGAGCAGTACTTC. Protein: CASATGATEQYF.

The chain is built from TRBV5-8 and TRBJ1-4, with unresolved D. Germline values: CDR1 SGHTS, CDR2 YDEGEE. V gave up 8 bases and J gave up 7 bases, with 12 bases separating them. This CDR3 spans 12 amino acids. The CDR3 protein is CARRSVREKLFF. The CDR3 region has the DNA TGTGCCAGAAGAAGTGTTCGTGAAAAACTGTTTTTT.